The 21 T cell receptor beta chains given below trace back to one sample, sequenced in a study of identical twins (dated by TCRdb to 2016 to 2017). Library preparation was by 5' RACE. The listed sequencing device is Illumina HiSeq 2000. TCRdb passed the public sequencing reads through fastp at Q25 and MiXCR, retaining productive beta sequences. Duplicate CDR3 protein sequences are folded into a single record with the most common DNA and genes. The sample profile shows hundreds of thousands of distinct CDR3 sequences; about 9.4% of them were found once. Approximately 0.94% of the sample lies in the top ten. These same records also appear under a second study, on yellow fever vaccine responses in identical twins.

The sample was PBMCs. All receptors derive from a woman aged 18-29 years in good health.

The rearrangement uses TRBV4-3 and TRBJ2-1, with D perhaps matching TRBD2 (5 bases). Per germline, CDR1 LGHNA and CDR2 YSLEER. CDR3 length equals 17 residues. V shed 1 base and J shed 1 base, with 14 bases lying between them. CDR3 in DNA: TGCGCCAGCAGCCAAGCTCCCACGGAGGAGTCCTACAATGAGCAGTTCTTC. Its protein product is CASSQAPTEESYNEQFF.

This clonotype was seen a few times. This chain uses TRBV28 with TRBJ1-6; 7 bases line up with TRBD1. Germline CDR1 and CDR2: MDHEN and SYDVKM. This CDR3 contains 19 residues. V lost 4 bases and J lost 0; bases outside the gene matches: 12. CDR3 region: CASSSRIGGPSSYNSPLHF. The CDR3 nucleotides read TGTGCCAGCAGTTCAAGGATAGGGGGCCCTAGCTCCTATAATTCACCCCTCCACTTT.

The chain carries TRBV11-2 and TRBJ2-1; D gene unclear. The V end lost 2 bases, the J end lost 1 base, and 12 bases lay between the germline ends. Germline V gives CDR1 SGHAT, CDR2 FQNNGV. The CDR3 spans 16 residues. The CDR3 nucleotides are TGTGCCAGCAGCTTAATTCGTGCGGCTTCCTACAATGAGCAGTTCTTC. Protein product: CASSLIRAASYNEQFF.

The table lists this clonotype with many counts. This sequence joins TRBV6-2 or TRBV6-3 and TRBJ2-5, with 8 bases aligning to TRBD1. The CDR3 sequence is 14 residues long. Germline loops: CDR1 MNHEY, CDR2 SVGEGT. Trimming at V came to 2 bases and at J to 5 bases, leaving 4 bases not matched to a gene. The CDR3 DNA sequence: TGTGCCAGCAGTTACGCAGACAGGGGTGAGACCCAGTACTTC. Amino acids: CASSYADRGETQYF.

This clonotype came up a few times. This chain's CDR3 is CASSLVSGQYVNTEAFF. Here the CDR3 DNA reads TGTGCCAGCAGCTTGGTTTCGGGACAGTATGTGAACACTGAAGCTTTCTTT. The chain joins TRBV5-6 to TRBJ1-1; TRBD1 matches at 7 bases. CDR3 length: 17 residues. Per germline, CDR1 SGHDT and CDR2 YYEEEE. The J segment lost 0 bases and the V segment lost 0 bases, leaving 8 bases of the junction unmatched.

At least ten counts were recorded for this clonotype. The rearrangement uses TRBV12-3 or TRBV12-4 and TRBJ2-5, with D maybe TRBD2 (5 bases). The length of the CDR3 is 12 residues. Trimming pared 1 base from V and 8 bases from J, leaving 8 bases between. This chain's CDR3 is CASSLGRTTQYF. Written as DNA, the CDR3 is TGTGCCAGCAGTTTAGGGAGGACCACCCAGTACTTC.

This sequence joins TRBV6-5 and TRBJ2-3, with TRBD2 as a possible D gene (7 bases). Deletions cut 5 bases from V and 10 bases from J, with 10 bases between. Looked up from germline, CDR1 is MNHEY and CDR2 is SVGAGI. CDR3 size: 11 residues. In DNA, the CDR3 is TGTGCCAGCAGTGGGGGGGCCGCGCAGTATTTT. It yields the protein CASSGGAAQYF.

This clonotype has ten or more counts. The chain has TRBV5-4 and TRBJ1-1; D unresolved. V lost 2 bases to trimming and J lost 1 base, with 12 bases between them. Per germline, CDR1 SGHNT and CDR2 YYREEE (reference sequence). The CDR3 is made up of 15 amino acids. CDR3 nucleotides: TGTGCCAGCAGCTTTTTCGGGTCTTCGAACACTGAAGCTTTCTTT. This codes for CASSFFGSSNTEAFF.

This clonotype was seen a handful of times. The V gene is TRBV4-3, the J gene TRBJ2-5; maybe TRBD2 (5 bases). The V gene's germline CDR1 is LGHNA and CDR2 YSLEER. The V gene lost 4 bases and the J gene lost 3 bases, with 15 bases spanning the gap. The length of the CDR3 is 15 residues. CDR3 in amino acids: CASSRLAGAEETQYF. CDR3 DNA sequence: TGCGCCAGCAGCCGATTGGCGGGCGCGGAAGAGACCCAGTACTTC.

The table lists this clonotype with a few counts. The V gene is TRBV20-1, the J gene TRBJ2-7; 7 bases agree with TRBD1. V gave up 5 bases and J gave up 5 bases; unmatched junction bases: 15. Germline assignment: CDR1 DFQATT and CDR2 SNEGSKA (reference sequence). The CDR3 consists of 15 residues. Written as DNA, the CDR3 is TGCAGTGCTTCTCCCCCAGGGGGTCGACTCGACGAGCAGTACTTC. This translates into CSASPPGGRLDEQYF.

This clonotype has at least ten counts. The chain joins TRBV6-4 to TRBJ2-3, with TRBD2 as a possible D gene (5 bases). From germline, CDR1 is MRHNA and CDR2 SNTAGT. Trimming removed 2 bases from V and 2 bases from J, with 8 bases in between. CDR3 size: 14 residues. CDR3: CASSDGRHTDTQYF. CDR3 in DNA: TGTGCCAGCAGTGACGGGAGACACACAGATACGCAGTATTTT.

The J gene is TRBJ1-3, the V gene TRBV28; 7 bases fit TRBD1. J lost 4 bases, V lost 7 bases, and 7 bases had no gene match. Germline V CDR1 and CDR2: MDHEN, SYDVKM. This CDR3 is 14 amino acids long. The CDR3 loop is CASTFNRGGNTIYF. The CDR3 nucleotides read TGTGCCAGCACCTTTAACAGGGGCGGAAACACCATATATTTT.

This clonotype was seen more than once but under ten times. The chain uses TRBV7-8 and TRBJ2-2; either TRBD1 or TRBD2 may supply D (5 bases each). The V end was cut by 1 base, the J end by 6 bases, with 12 bases between. Germline V gives CDR1 SGHVS, CDR2 FQNEAQ. The CDR3 has 15 residues. The CDR3, as DNA: TGTGCCAGCAGCTTAGGCCCTAGAGGGGCCGGGGAGCTGTTTTTT. It yields the protein CASSLGPRGAGELFF.

This sequence joins TRBV27 and TRBJ1-6; D not certain. The V end lost 2 bases, the J end lost 3 bases, and 8 bases lay between the germline ends. The CDR3 has 15 residues. Germline CDR1 MNHEY, CDR2 SMNVEV (reference sequence). The CDR3 spells CASSLTGSYNSPLHF. CDR3 nucleotides: TGTGCCAGCAGTTTAACCGGGAGCTATAATTCACCCCTCCACTTT.

The CDR3 loop reads CSAPQGPNYEQYF. For the CDR3, the DNA is TGCAGTGCTCCACAGGGGCCCAACTACGAGCAGTACTTC. This sequence joins TRBV20-1 and TRBJ2-7; TRBD1 aligns across 7 bases. V lost 5 bases, J lost 3 bases, and 7 bases stayed unmatched. The CDR3 contains 13 residues. CDR1 is DFQATT, CDR2 SNEGSKA, per germline (reference sequence).

There are a few counts of this clonotype. The chain employs TRBV7-9 and TRBJ2-5; a possible D gene is TRBD2 (6 bases). V lost 3 bases to trimming and J lost 5 bases, with 13 bases between them. There are 14 residues in the CDR3. The germline CDR1 and CDR2 sequences are SEHNR and FQNEAQ (reference sequence). CDR3 nucleotides: TGTGCCAGCAGCTTTCGCGGGACGGTTGAGACCCAGTACTTC. Its protein product is CASSFRGTVETQYF.

This chain links TRBV6-1 with TRBJ2-7; D is perhaps TRBD2 (6 bases). Germline V lookup: CDR1 MNHNS, CDR2 SASEGT. V was pared by 6 bases and J by 3 bases, with 15 bases between. CDR3 length: 14 residues. The CDR3 nucleotides read TGTGCCAGCAGCCGGCGGGACTCGAACTACGAGCAGTACTTC. It encodes CASSRRDSNYEQYF.

This clonotype has only a few counts. The chain is built from TRBV2 and TRBJ2-5; D not resolved. This CDR3 spans 14 amino acids. Trimming removed 8 bases at V and 2 bases at J, with 15 bases between. Germline CDR1 and CDR2: SNHLY and FYNNEI. DNA for the CDR3: TGTGCCAGCGCCCTAGGTCTGGGGCAAGAGACCCAGTACTTC. Protein product: CASALGLGQETQYF.

This clonotype was picked up a small number of times. The genes are TRBV27 and TRBJ2-2, with D possibly being TRBD1 (6 bases). Trimming cost V 1 base and J 1 base, with 10 bases left between them. CDR1 MNHEY and CDR2 SMNVEV come from the germline V gene (reference sequence). This CDR3 spans 16 amino acids. CDR3 nucleotides: TGTGCCAGCAGTTTATTGCTCAGGGGGAACACCGGGGAGCTGTTTTTT. Translation: CASSLLLRGNTGELFF.

This clonotype showed up many times. This sequence joins TRBV14 and TRBJ2-2, with TRBD2 identical over 10 bases. Germline loops: CDR1 SGHDN, CDR2 FVKESK. This CDR3 has 15 residues. The trim removed 6 bases at V and 6 bases at J, leaving 7 bases unmatched. As DNA, the CDR3 is TGTGCCAGCAGGTTAGCTAGCGGGAGCTCCGGGGAGCTGTTTTTT. This codes for CASRLASGSSGELFF.

This clonotype was recorded many times. V usage is TRBV12-3 or TRBV12-4 and J usage is TRBJ2-7; TRBD2 matches 7 bases. V trimming: 2 bases; J trimming: 3 bases; junction bases outside the gene matches: 7. There are 15 residues in the CDR3. For the CDR3, the DNA is TGTGCCAGCAGTTTACGGGCGGGAGCGTTCTACGAGCAGTACTTC. Encoded protein: CASSLRAGAFYEQYF.